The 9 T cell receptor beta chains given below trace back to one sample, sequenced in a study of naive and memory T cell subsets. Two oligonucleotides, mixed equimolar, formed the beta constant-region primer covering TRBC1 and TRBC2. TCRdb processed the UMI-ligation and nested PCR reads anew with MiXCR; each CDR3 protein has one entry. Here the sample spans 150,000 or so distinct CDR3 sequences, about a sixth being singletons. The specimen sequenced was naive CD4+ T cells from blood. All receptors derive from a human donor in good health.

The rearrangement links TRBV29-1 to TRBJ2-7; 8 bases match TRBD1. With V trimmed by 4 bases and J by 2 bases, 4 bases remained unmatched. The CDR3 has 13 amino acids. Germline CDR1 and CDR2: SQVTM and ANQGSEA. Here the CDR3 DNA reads TGCAGCGTTGGAGAACAGGGGGCCTACGAGCAGTACTTC. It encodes CSVGEQGAYEQYF.

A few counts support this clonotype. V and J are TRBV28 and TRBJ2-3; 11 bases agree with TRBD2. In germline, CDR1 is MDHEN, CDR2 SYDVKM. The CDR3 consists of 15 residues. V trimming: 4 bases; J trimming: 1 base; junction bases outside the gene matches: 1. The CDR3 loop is CASSWGLAGTDTQYF. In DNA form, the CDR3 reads TGTGCCAGCAGTTGGGGACTAGCGGGCACAGATACGCAGTATTTT.

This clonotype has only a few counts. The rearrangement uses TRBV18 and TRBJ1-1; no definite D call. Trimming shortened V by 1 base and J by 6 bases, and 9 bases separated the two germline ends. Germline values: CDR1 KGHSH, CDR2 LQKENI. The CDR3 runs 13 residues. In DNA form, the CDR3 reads TGTGCCAGCTCACCACAGAGGGATCCTGAAGCTTTCTTT. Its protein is CASSPQRDPEAFF.

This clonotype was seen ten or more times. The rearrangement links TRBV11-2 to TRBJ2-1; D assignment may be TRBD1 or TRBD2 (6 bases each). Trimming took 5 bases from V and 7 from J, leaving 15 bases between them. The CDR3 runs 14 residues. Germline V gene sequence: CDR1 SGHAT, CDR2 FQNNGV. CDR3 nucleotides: TGTGCCAGCAGCCAGAGGGGGGTTGGGAATGAGCAGTTCTTC. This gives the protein CASSQRGVGNEQFF.

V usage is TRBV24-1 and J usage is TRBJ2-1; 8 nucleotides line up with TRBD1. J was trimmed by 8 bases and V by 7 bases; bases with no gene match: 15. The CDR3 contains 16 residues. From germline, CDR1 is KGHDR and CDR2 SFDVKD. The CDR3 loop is CATRRTGKPDGDEQFF. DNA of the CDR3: TGTGCCACCAGGAGGACAGGGAAACCAGATGGGGATGAGCAGTTCTTC.

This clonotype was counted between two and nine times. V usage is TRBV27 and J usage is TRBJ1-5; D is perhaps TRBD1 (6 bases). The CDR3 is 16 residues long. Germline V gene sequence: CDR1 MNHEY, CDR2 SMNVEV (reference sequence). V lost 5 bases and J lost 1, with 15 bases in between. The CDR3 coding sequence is TGTGCCAGCAGTCGTAACAGGGAGGGAAGCAATCAGCCCCAGCATTTT. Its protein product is CASSRNREGSNQPQHF.

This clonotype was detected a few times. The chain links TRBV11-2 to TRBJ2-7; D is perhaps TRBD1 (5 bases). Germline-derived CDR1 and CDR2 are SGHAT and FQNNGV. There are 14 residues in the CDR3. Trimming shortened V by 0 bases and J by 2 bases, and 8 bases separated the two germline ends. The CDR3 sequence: CASSLELGPYEQYF. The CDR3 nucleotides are TGTGCCAGCAGCTTAGAACTGGGGCCCTACGAGCAGTACTTC.

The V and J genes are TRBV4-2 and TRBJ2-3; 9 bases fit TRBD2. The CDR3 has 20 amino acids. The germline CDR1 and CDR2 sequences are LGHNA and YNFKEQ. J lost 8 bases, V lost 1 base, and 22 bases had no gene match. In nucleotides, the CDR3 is TGTGCCAGCAGCCAAGTCCAGCTGAACCGTGGGCTAGCGGGATTAGGTACGCAGTATTTT. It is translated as CASSQVQLNRGLAGLGTQYF.

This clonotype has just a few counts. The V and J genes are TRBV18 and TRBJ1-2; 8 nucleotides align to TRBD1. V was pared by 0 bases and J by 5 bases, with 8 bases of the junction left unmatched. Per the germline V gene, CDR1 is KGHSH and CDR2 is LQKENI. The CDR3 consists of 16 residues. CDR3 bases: TGTGCCAGCTCACCACCGGGGACAGGCGGCCCTTATGGCTACACCTTC. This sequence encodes CASSPPGTGGPYGYTF.